A single sample is the source of the 5 T cell receptor beta chains below, sequenced in a study of blood T cell repertoires in COVID-19. Produced via immunoSEQ multiplex PCR; TCRdb's table is partial and in-frame only. There are 65,000 to 80,000 clones in the sample; about 80% occur only once, and 11% lies in the top ten. Specimen: peripheral blood. Source of these receptors: a man aged 50 to 59 with acute or convalescent COVID-19.

This sequence joins TRBV20-1 and TRBJ2-2; maybe TRBD1 (7 bases). The V end was cut by 3 bases, the J end by 6 bases, with 14 bases between. From germline, CDR1 is DFQATT and CDR2 SNEGSKA (reference sequence). The CDR3 covers 14 residues. The CDR3 nucleotides are TGCAGTGCTAGTGGAGGGGGCCGGCCCGGGGAGCTGTTTTTT. It codes for CSASGGGRPGELFF.

In its sample, this clone was seen a few times. The rearrangement uses TRBV19 and TRBJ2-5, with TRBD2 identical over 8 bases. The CDR3 sequence is 16 residues long. The ends lost 5 bases at V and 0 bases at J; junction bases unmatched: 8. Germline V gives CDR1 LNHDA, CDR2 SQIVND (reference sequence). Here the CDR3 reads CASSAWGLEYQETQYF. In nucleotides, the CDR3 is TGTGCCAGTAGTGCATGGGGACTAGAGTACCAAGAGACCCAGTACTTC.

A remark on this clone: Additional DNA sequences in this sample encode the identical CDR3. V is TRBV18 and J is TRBJ2-5; weak D call: TRBD2 (5 bases). V was pared by 2 bases and J by 5 bases, with 21 bases between. There are 17 residues in the CDR3. Germline assignment: CDR1 KGHSH and CDR2 LQKENI. CDR3 loop: CASSPFRSHAPGETQYF. The CDR3 DNA reads TGTGCCAGCTCACCATTTCGGTCGCATGCGCCGGGGGAGACCCAGTACTTC.

The chain employs TRBV19 and TRBJ1-5; 7 bases line up with TRBD1. Trimming took 7 bases from V and 1 from J; bases not matched to a gene: 4. Per germline, CDR1 LNHDA and CDR2 SQIVND (reference sequence). The CDR3 has 14 amino acids. CDR3 region: CASTPGGSNQPQHF. The CDR3 coding sequence is TGTGCCAGTACCCCAGGGGGGAGCAATCAGCCCCAGCATTTT. Looking up the rest from reference TRBV19 and TRBJ1-5 gives the full variable domain: DGGITQSPKYLFRKEGQNVTLSCEQNLNHDAMYWYRQDPGQGLRLIYYSQIVNDFQKGDIAEGYSVSREKKESFPLTVTSAQKNPTAFYLCASTPGGSNQPQHFGDGTRLSIL.

This clone came up a few times. This chain connects TRBV6-1 to TRBJ2-5; D gene unclear. The CDR3 extends over 14 amino acids. V was shortened by 1 base and J by 9 bases, with 15 bases between the two germline ends. Germline V gene sequence: CDR1 MNHNS, CDR2 SASEGT. CDR3 sequence (DNA): TGTGCCAGCAGTGAAGATCCTAGTAATGCCGCCCAGTACTTC. As protein: CASSEDPSNAAQYF.